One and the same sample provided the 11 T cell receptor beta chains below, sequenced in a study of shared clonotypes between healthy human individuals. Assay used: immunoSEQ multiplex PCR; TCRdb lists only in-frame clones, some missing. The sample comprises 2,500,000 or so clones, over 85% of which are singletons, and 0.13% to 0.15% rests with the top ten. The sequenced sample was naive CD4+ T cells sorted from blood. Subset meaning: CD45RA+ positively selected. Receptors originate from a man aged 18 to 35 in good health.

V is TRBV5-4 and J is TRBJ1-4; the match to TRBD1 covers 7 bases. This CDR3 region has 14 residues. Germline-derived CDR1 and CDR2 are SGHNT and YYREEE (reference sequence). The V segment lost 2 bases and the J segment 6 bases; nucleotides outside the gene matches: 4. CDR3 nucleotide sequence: TGTGCCAGCAGCTTAACCGGGACAGATGAAAAACTGTTTTTT. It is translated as CASSLTGTDEKLFF.

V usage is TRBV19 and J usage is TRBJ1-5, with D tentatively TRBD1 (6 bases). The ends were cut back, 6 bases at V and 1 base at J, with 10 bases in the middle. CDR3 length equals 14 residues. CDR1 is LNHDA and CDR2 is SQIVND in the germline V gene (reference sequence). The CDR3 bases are TGTGCCAGTAGCGGGGGGCCGAGCAATCAGCCCCAGCATTTT. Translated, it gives CASSGGPSNQPQHF.

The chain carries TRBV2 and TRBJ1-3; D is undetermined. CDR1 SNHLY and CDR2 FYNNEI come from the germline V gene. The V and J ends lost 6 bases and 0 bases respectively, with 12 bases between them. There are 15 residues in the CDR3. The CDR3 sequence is CASSATALSGNTIYF. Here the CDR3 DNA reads TGTGCCAGCAGCGCCACAGCACTCTCTGGAAACACCATATATTTT.

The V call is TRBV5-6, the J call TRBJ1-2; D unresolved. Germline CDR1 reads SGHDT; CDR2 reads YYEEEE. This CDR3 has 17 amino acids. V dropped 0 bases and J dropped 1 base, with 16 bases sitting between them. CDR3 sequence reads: CASSLGAYPFDNYGYTF. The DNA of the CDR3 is TGTGCCAGCAGCTTGGGAGCTTATCCCTTTGATAACTATGGCTACACCTTC.

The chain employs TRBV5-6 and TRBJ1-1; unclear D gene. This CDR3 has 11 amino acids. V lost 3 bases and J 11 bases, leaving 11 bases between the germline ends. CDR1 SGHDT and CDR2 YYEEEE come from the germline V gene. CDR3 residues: CASSSGVLAFF. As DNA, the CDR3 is TGTGCCAGCAGCTCCGGGGTCTTGGCTTTCTTT.

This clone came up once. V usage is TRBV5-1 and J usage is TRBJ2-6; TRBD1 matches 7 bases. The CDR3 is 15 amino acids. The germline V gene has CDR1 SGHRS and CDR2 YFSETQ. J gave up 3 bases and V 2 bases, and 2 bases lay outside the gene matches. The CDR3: CASSFRGFGANVLTF. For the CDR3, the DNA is TGCGCCAGCAGCTTCAGGGGGTTTGGGGCCAACGTCCTGACTTTC.

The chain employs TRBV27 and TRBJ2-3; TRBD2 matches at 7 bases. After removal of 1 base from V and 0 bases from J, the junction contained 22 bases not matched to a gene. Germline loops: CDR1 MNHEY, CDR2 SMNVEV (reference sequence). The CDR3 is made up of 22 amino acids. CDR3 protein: CASSLFTPDTGTIIVSTDTQYF. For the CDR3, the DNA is TGTGCCAGCAGTTTATTTACCCCCGACACCGGGACTATCATCGTTAGCACAGATACGCAGTATTTT.

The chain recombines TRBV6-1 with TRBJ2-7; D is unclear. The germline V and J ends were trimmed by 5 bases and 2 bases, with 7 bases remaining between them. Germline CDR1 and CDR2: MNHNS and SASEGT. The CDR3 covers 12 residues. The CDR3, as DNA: TGTGCCAGCAGTCGGACCACCTACGAGCAGTACTTC. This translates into CASSRTTYEQYF.

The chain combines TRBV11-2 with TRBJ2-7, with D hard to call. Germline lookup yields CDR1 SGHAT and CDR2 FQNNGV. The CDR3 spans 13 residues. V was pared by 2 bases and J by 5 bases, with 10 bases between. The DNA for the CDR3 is TGTGCCAGCAGCTTATGGTGGAGAAACGAGCAGTACTTC. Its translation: CASSLWWRNEQYF.

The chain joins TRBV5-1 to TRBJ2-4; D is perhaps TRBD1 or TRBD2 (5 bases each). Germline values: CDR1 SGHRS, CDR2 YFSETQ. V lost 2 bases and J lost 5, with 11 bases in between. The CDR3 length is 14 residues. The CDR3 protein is CASSLGDDENIQYF. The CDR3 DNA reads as TGCGCCAGCAGCTTAGGGGACGATGAAAACATTCAGTACTTC.

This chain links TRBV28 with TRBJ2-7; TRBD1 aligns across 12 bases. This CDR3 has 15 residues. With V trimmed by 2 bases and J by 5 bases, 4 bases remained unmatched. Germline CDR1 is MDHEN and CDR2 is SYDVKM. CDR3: CASSLQGQGANEQYF. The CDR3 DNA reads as TGTGCCAGCAGTTTACAGGGACAGGGGGCGAACGAGCAGTACTTC.